The 28 T cell receptor beta chains presented below share a single source sample, sequenced in a study of T cells in women clearing cervical HPV infection. Profiled with immunoSEQ multiplex PCR; TCRdb holds only in-frame clones, not every one. This sample's table has 40,000 to 55,000 clones. Sequenced sample: blood buffy coat. The receptors come from a woman between 18 and 70 years old with a cervical HPV16 infection that either progressed to CIN3+ or cleared (not recorded which).

Comments on this clone: The read comes to an end 3 residues before the CDR3 does, leaving the germline J gene to fill in the end. This chain links TRBV28 with TRBJ2-7; 7 bases map to TRBD1. Per the germline V gene, CDR1 is MDHEN and CDR2 is SYDVKM. This CDR3 is built from 16 residues. Losses at the gene ends were 9 bases for V and 3 bases for J; bases not matched to a gene: 17. CDR3 DNA (partial): TGTGCCAGAGGACCCTTAGGGACAGAAAGGAGCTACGAG. Protein product: CARGPLGTERSYE. The complete CDR3 reads CARGPLGTERSYEQYF.

Regarding this clone: The read comes to an end 3 residues before the CDR3 does, leaving the germline J gene to fill in the end. The chain combines TRBV28 with TRBJ2-4; D possibly corresponds to TRBD1 (6 bases). Germline V CDR1 and CDR2: MDHEN, SYDVKM. The V and J ends lost 7 bases and 5 bases respectively, with 12 bases between them. This CDR3 is built from 13 residues. CDR3 residues: CASNGQFQNIQYF. Partial CDR3 DNA: TGTGCCAGCAATGGACAGTTCCAAAACATT.

With respect to this clone: The read stops 3 residues short of the end of the CDR3; the missing end is completed from the germline J gene. V usage is TRBV7-8 and J usage is TRBJ1-2; D unresolved. Germline CDR1 is SGHVS and CDR2 is FQNEAQ. The CDR3 is made up of 14 amino acids. Deletions cut 0 bases from V and 2 bases from J, with 7 bases between. Here the CDR3 reads CASSLAGQNYGYTF. Partial CDR3 DNA: TGTGCCAGCAGCTTAGCTGGGCAGAACTATGGC.

For this clone: Sequencing ends 3 residues short of the CDR3 end; the germline J gene provides the rest. The chain combines TRBV28 with TRBJ2-3; D may be TRBD2 (5 bases). V gave up 5 bases and J gave up 8 bases, with 11 bases separating them. CDR1 and CDR2 (germline): MDHEN, SYDVKM. The CDR3 has 12 residues. The CDR3 DNA, read in part, is TGTGCCAGCAGTCTCAATCGGGGTACG. It codes for CASSLNRGT. The CDR3 in full is CASSLNRGTQYF.

As regards this clone: The read comes to an end 3 residues before the CDR3 does, leaving the germline J gene to fill in the end. V gene TRBV6-4 combines with J gene TRBJ2-1, with 14 bases aligning to TRBD2. The V and J ends lost 2 bases and 9 bases, in that order; junction bases with no gene match: 3. This CDR3 contains 15 residues. Germline assignment: CDR1 MRHNA and CDR2 SNTAGT. CDR3 amino acids: CASSDGTSGGSEQFF. CDR3 bases read: TGTGCCAGCAGTGACGGGACTAGCGGGGGAAGTGAG.

Concerning this clone: The CDR3 goes on 3 residues after the read ends, and that part is filled in from the germline J gene. The chain employs TRBV7-6 and TRBJ2-3, with TRBD2 matching over 8 bases. V lost 5 bases, J lost 6 bases, and 10 bases stayed unmatched. Germline-derived CDR1 and CDR2 are SGHVS and FNYEAQ. The CDR3 is made up of 15 amino acids. The CDR3 region is CASSPDGGAGDTQYF. The CDR3 bases that were read are TGTGCCAGCAGCCCGGACGGGGGGGCGGGCGATACG.

Worth noting for this clone: The read ends 3 residues before the CDR3 terminus; that terminus is restored from the germline J gene. The chain uses TRBV7-3 and TRBJ1-1, with 7 bases fitting TRBD1. V lost 5 bases to trimming and J lost 4 bases; unmatched junction nucleotides: 4. Germline V gene sequence: CDR1 SGHTA, CDR2 FQGTGA. The CDR3 runs to 13 residues. CDR3 sequence reads: CASSQGQLTEAFF. The covered CDR3 bases are TGTGCCAGCAGCCAGGGACAGCTCACTGAA.

As to this clone: The read gets to within 3 residues of the CDR3 end, and the germline J gene fills in the rest. The genes are TRBV6-1 and TRBJ2-3, with 8 nucleotides matching TRBD2. V shed 2 bases, J shed 3 bases, and the junction held 4 bases outside the gene matches. This CDR3 spans 15 amino acids. Germline assignment: CDR1 MNHNS and CDR2 SASEGT. CDR3 amino acids: CASSENGGATDTQYF. The sequenced CDR3 bases are TGTGCCAGCAGTGAAAACGGGGGGGCTACAGATACG.

Points on this clone: The read ends 3 residues shy of where the CDR3 ends; the end is completed using the germline J gene. This sequence joins TRBV6-4 and TRBJ2-2, with TRBD2 matching over 8 bases. The junction had 3 bases not matched to a gene; V was cut back by 4 bases and J by 2 bases. CDR1 and CDR2 from the germline V gene are MRHNA and SNTAGT. The CDR3 totals 15 residues. The DNA read from the CDR3 is TGTGCCAGCAGTGCACGGGGGGGAAACACCGGGGAG. This encodes CASSARGGNTGE. In full, the CDR3 is CASSARGGNTGELFF.

On this clone itself: The CDR3 is cut off 3 residues early in the read; its end comes from the germline J gene. This rearrangement joins TRBV29-1 to TRBJ2-2; D uncertain. From germline, CDR1 is SQVTM and CDR2 ANQGSEA. CDR3 length: 14 amino acids. CDR3 in amino acids: CSVVWWSYNSPLFF. The sequenced part of the CDR3 DNA is TGCAGCGTTGTTTGGTGGTCCTATAATTCGCCG.

A word on this clone: Read sequence stops 3 residues before the CDR3 end, and the germline J gene provides the missing end. V and J are TRBV18 and TRBJ2-7; weak D call: TRBD1 (6 bases). Germline lookup yields CDR1 KGHSH and CDR2 LQKENI. Trimming took 8 bases from V and 5 from J, leaving 28 bases between them. This CDR3 comprises 17 residues. The CDR3 loop is CASAPSYLTGSGNEQYF. The sequenced part of the CDR3 DNA is TGTGCCAGCGCCCCTTCCTACCTTACAGGGTCGGGAAACGAG.

The CDR3: CASSPDRDGQPQHF. The sequenced part of the CDR3 DNA is TGTGCCAGCTCACCCGACAGGGATGGTCAGCCC. The chain links TRBV18 to TRBJ1-5; 7 nucleotides agree with TRBD1. The sequenced fragment ends 3 residues before the CDR3 boundary, so the rest is inferred from the germline J gene. The CDR3 loop spans 14 amino acids. Germline CDR1 reads KGHSH; CDR2 reads LQKENI. Unmatched junction bases numbered 5, after V lost 3 bases and J lost 6 bases. The complete variable domain, with remaining parts taken from reference TRBV18 and TRBJ1-5, reads NAGVMQNPRHLVRRRGQEARLRCSPMKGHSHVYWYRQLPEEGLKFMVYLQKENIIDESGMPKERFSAEFPKEGPSILRIQQVVRGDSAAYFCASSPDRDGQPQHFGDGTRLSIL.

Concerning this clone: The read stops 3 residues short of the end of the CDR3; the missing end is completed from the germline J gene. The chain is built from TRBV20-1 and TRBJ1-1; D ambiguous. CDR3 length: 14 amino acids. V was shortened by 0 bases and J by 3 bases, with 11 bases between the two germline ends. CDR1 is DFQATT and CDR2 is SNEGSKA in the germline V gene (reference sequence). The CDR3 loop is CSARDPGRDTEAFF. The covered CDR3 bases are TGCAGTGCTAGAGATCCGGGGAGGGACACTGAA.

As for this clone: The read falls 3 residues short of the CDR3 end, and the missing part is taken from the germline J gene. The J gene is TRBJ1-2, the V gene TRBV10-3; 7 bases are a match to TRBD1. V shed 0 bases, J shed 4 bases, and the junction held 11 bases outside the gene matches. Germline V CDR1 and CDR2: ENHRY, SYGVKD. This CDR3 is built from 17 residues. The CDR3 DNA, read in part, is TGTGCCATCAGTGAGTCGACGACAGGGATACAGGGCTATGGC. It is translated as CAISESTTGIQGYG. The whole CDR3 reads CAISESTTGIQGYGYTF.

Notes on this clone: The read ends 3 residues shy of where the CDR3 ends; the end is completed using the germline J gene. V and J are TRBV6-1 and TRBJ1-5, with D maybe TRBD1 (5 bases). The germline V and J ends were trimmed by 0 bases and 6 bases, with 12 bases remaining between them. Germline assignment: CDR1 MNHNS and CDR2 SASEGT. The CDR3 is 15 residues long. The part of the CDR3 DNA that was read is TGTGCCAGCAGTGAAGCCAGGGTCCTCATTCAGCCC. This codes for CASSEARVLIQP. The CDR3 in full is CASSEARVLIQPQHF.

On this clone: The read is 3 residues too short to cover the CDR3 end, so that end is filled in from the germline J gene. V is TRBV18 and J is TRBJ2-2; D remains unclear. This CDR3 comprises 12 residues. The V gene's germline CDR1 is KGHSH and CDR2 LQKENI. Trimming stripped 5 bases from V and 3 bases from J, with 4 bases between. The CDR3 loop is CASSSYTGELFF. CDR3 DNA (partial): TGTGCCAGCTCAAGCTACACCGGGGAG.

A word on this clone: The read halts 3 residues ahead of the CDR3 end, with the missing end drawn from the germline J gene. V is TRBV7-6 and J is TRBJ2-1, with unresolved D. Trimming cost V 1 base and J 4 bases, with 8 bases left between them. CDR1 and CDR2 from the germline V gene are SGHVS and FNYEAQ. This CDR3 has 14 amino acids. The part of the CDR3 DNA that was read is TGTGCCAGCAGCTTAGACCCAGAATACAATGAG. Its translation is CASSLDPEYNE. The entire CDR3 protein reads CASSLDPEYNEQFF.

In regard to this clone: Read sequence stops 3 residues before the CDR3 end, and the germline J gene provides the missing end. The chain combines TRBV7-2 with TRBJ1-2; D is ambiguous. Germline assignment: CDR1 SGHTA and CDR2 FQGNSA. The CDR3 length is 15 residues. The V end lost 0 bases, the J end lost 2 bases, and 10 bases lay between the germline ends. CDR3 bases read: TGTGCCAGCAGCTTAGCTACAAACGAAAACTATGGC. Translating it yields CASSLATNENYG. The full CDR3 reads CASSLATNENYGYTF.

In regard to this clone: The observed sequence ends 3 residues before the CDR3 terminus, with the missing tail filled in from the germline J gene. The rearrangement joins TRBV5-1 to TRBJ1-2, with TRBD1 matching over 7 bases. The CDR3 extends over 14 amino acids. The junction had 1 base not matched to a gene; V was cut back by 0 bases and J by 2 bases. Per germline, CDR1 SGHRS and CDR2 YFSETQ. The CDR3 loop reads CASSLAGQNYGYTF. The part of the CDR3 DNA that was read is TGCGCCAGCAGCTTGGCGGGACAGAACTATGGC.

Note on this clone: The read halts 3 residues ahead of the CDR3 end, with the missing end drawn from the germline J gene. V and J are TRBV4-1 and TRBJ2-3; D may be TRBD1 (6 bases). CDR1 MGHRA and CDR2 YSYEKL come from the germline V gene. Deletions cut 6 bases from V and 5 bases from J, with 9 bases between. The CDR3 has 12 residues. The CDR3 here is CASSLGGDTQYF. The DNA read from the CDR3 is TGCGCCAGCAGTTTAGGGGGAGATACG.

Points on this clone: The read gets to within 3 residues of the CDR3 end, and the germline J gene fills in the rest. The V call is TRBV20-1, the J call TRBJ2-2; tentatively, D is TRBD2 (6 bases). CDR1 is DFQATT and CDR2 is SNEGSKA in the germline V gene (reference sequence). The CDR3 consists of 15 residues. V lost 5 bases, J lost 1 base, and 14 bases lay in between. This CDR3 is CSAPPRLENTGELFF. The CDR3 bases that were read are TGCAGTGCTCCTCCGAGACTAGAGAACACCGGGGAG.

Points on this clone: The CDR3 end is not reached by the read, which stops 3 residues before it; the germline J gene fills it in. V gene TRBV12-3 or TRBV12-4 combines with J gene TRBJ2-5; a weak D match, TRBD2 (7 bases). Trimming cost V 6 bases and J 5 bases, with 19 bases left between them. The CDR3 length is 15 residues. Here the CDR3 reads CASREWGGLGETQYF. Partial CDR3 DNA: TGTGCCAGCAGGGAGTGGGGGGGGCTCGGGGAGACC.

With regard to this clone: The CDR3 is cut off 3 residues early in the read; its end comes from the germline J gene. V and J are TRBV5-1 and TRBJ2-1; TRBD2 is a possible D gene (6 bases). Trimming stripped 2 bases from V and 4 bases from J, with 13 bases between. The CDR3 is 15 amino acids. Germline CDR1 is SGHRS and CDR2 is YFSETQ. CDR3 bases read: TGCGCCAGCAGCTTATCAGGCGGGGAGTACAATGAG. It translates to CASSLSGGEYNE. The whole CDR3 region reads CASSLSGGEYNEQFF.

Regarding this clone: The read terminates 3 residues ahead of where the CDR3 ends, so the germline J gene completes it. This rearrangement joins TRBV13 to TRBJ1-4, with 8 bases matching TRBD1. The length of the CDR3 is 17 residues. Germline CDR1 PRHDT, CDR2 FYEKMQ (reference sequence). The CDR3 loop reads CASSLRQGKTGANVLFF. Partial CDR3 DNA: TGTGCCAGCAGCTTACGACAGGGGAAGACTGGGGCCAACGTA.

Of note for this clone: The read gets to within 3 residues of the CDR3 end, and the germline J gene fills in the rest. The V gene is TRBV19, the J gene TRBJ2-3; 11 nucleotides agree with TRBD2. CDR1 is LNHDA and CDR2 is SQIVND in the germline V gene (reference sequence). The CDR3 contains 16 residues. V was clipped by 7 bases and J by 6 bases; unmatched bases: 12. The CDR3 loop reads CASKLSGGAQRDTQYF. The DNA read from the CDR3 is TGTGCCAGTAAGCTTAGCGGGGGGGCCCAGAGGGATACG.

For this clone: The sequence runs out 3 residues before the end of the CDR3; the remainder is reconstructed from the germline J gene. The V gene is TRBV2, the J gene TRBJ2-7, with TRBD1 matching 11 bases. The CDR3 extends over 15 amino acids. V lost 1 base, J lost 4 bases, and 3 bases stayed unmatched. Germline lookup yields CDR1 SNHLY and CDR2 FYNNEI. The CDR3 sequence: CASSEGTGGLYEQYF. The sequenced CDR3 bases are TGTGCCAGCAGTGAAGGGACAGGGGGCTTGTACGAG.

The sequenced part of the CDR3 DNA is TGTGCCACGGGACTACGAGAGACC. It translates to CATGLRET. The whole CDR3 region reads CATGLRETQYF. The gene calls are TRBV2 and TRBJ2-5; TRBD2 aligns across 7 bases. The read falls 3 residues short of the CDR3 end, and the missing part is taken from the germline J gene. Unmatched junction bases numbered 3, after V lost 10 bases and J lost 4 bases. This CDR3 is 11 amino acids long. Germline V CDR1 and CDR2: SNHLY, FYNNEI. The full variable domain, its missing parts supplied by reference TRBV2 and TRBJ2-5, is EPEVTQTPSHQVTQMGQEVILRCVPISNHLYFYWYRQILGQKVEFLVSFYNNEISEKSEIFDDQFSVERPDGSNFTLKIRSTKLEDSAMYFCATGLRETQYFGPGTRLLVL.

Note on this clone: From the germline J gene comes the end of the CDR3, since the read stops 3 residues before it. The V and J genes are TRBV5-1 and TRBJ2-3; TRBD1 aligns across 8 bases. CDR1 is SGHRS and CDR2 is YFSETQ in the germline V gene. The CDR3 spans 15 residues. Unmatched junction bases numbered 3, after V lost 3 bases and J lost 0 bases. The CDR3 sequence: CASSSDRESTDTQYF. CDR3 DNA, as far as it was read: TGCGCCAGCAGCTCGGACAGGGAAAGCACAGATACG.